Listed here are 16 T cell receptor beta chains from one sample, sequenced in a study of CD8+CD57+ T cells in acquired aplastic anemia. CDR3 and TCR beta VDJ profiling relied on genomic DNA as the template. From the reads, TCRdb called clonotypes with MiXCR, one entry per CDR3 protein. Of some 120,000 distinct CDR3 sequences in the sample, 48% are singletons; the top ten hold about 2.5%. The sequenced sample consisted of sorted CD4+, CD8+, or CD8+CD57+ T cells (not recorded which) from PBMCs. These receptors were collected from a human donor in good health, serving as a control.

This clonotype was seen many times. The rearrangement links TRBV2 to TRBJ2-5; D remains unclear. Germline-derived CDR1 and CDR2 are SNHLY and FYNNEI. V lost 8 bases and J lost 4, with 17 bases in between. The CDR3 loop spans 14 amino acids. The CDR3 region has the DNA TGTGCCAGCGGAGAAGGTCCGAATGGAGAGACCCAGTACTTC. Its protein product is CASGEGPNGETQYF.

V is TRBV7-6 and J is TRBJ2-7; no clear D. Germline CDR1 reads SGHVS; CDR2 reads FNYEAQ. This CDR3 region has 12 residues. V was shortened by 4 bases and J by 6 bases, with 10 bases between the two germline ends. Here the CDR3 reads CASSSGRFEQYF. In DNA, the CDR3 is TGTGCCAGCAGCTCCGGCCGTTTCGAGCAGTACTTC.

The chain joins TRBV9 to TRBJ1-2, with unresolved D. The CDR3 length is 11 residues. V was shortened by 3 bases and J by 5 bases, with 5 bases between the two germline ends. Germline V gene data show CDR1 as SGDLS and CDR2 as YYNGEE. As DNA, the CDR3 is TGTGCCAGCAGCGCTCCTTATGGCTACACCTTC. Translating it yields CASSAPYGYTF.

This clonotype was counted at least ten times. The chain uses TRBV7-8 and TRBJ2-7, with D possibly TRBD1 on 5 matching bases. The CDR3 runs 16 residues. Germline-derived CDR1 and CDR2 are SGHVS and FQNEAQ. The V and J ends lost 5 bases and 2 bases respectively, with 19 bases between them. The CDR3 DNA reads as TGTGCCAGCAGCAATCGACAAAAAAGGGGTCCCTACGAGCAGTACTTC. It specifies CASSNRQKRGPYEQYF. Using reference TRBV7-8 and TRBJ2-7 for the parts outside the CDR3, the full variable domain is GAGVSQSPRYKVAKRGQDVALRCDPISGHVSLFWYQQALGQGPEFLTYFQNEAQLDKSGLPSDRFFAERPEGSVSTLKIQRTQQEDSAVYLCASSNRQKRGPYEQYFGPGTRLTVT.

This clonotype was counted at least ten times. The J gene is TRBJ2-6, the V gene TRBV6-2 or TRBV6-3; 12 bases are shared with TRBD1. The CDR3 covers 18 residues. V lost 2 bases, J lost 2 bases, and 4 bases stayed unmatched. CDR1 is MNHEY, CDR2 SVGEGT, per germline. In DNA form, the CDR3 reads TGTGCCAGCAGTTACCGGGGACAGGGGGCTACTGGGGCCAACGTCCTGACTTTC. It translates to CASSYRGQGATGANVLTF.

The gene calls are TRBV7-9 and TRBJ2-3, with no clear D. The CDR3 loop spans 15 amino acids. V lost 9 bases and J lost 2, with 18 bases in between. Germline assignment: CDR1 SEHNR and CDR2 FQNEAQ (reference sequence). The CDR3 is CASSTSPYLTDTQYF. For the CDR3, the DNA is TGTGCCAGTAGTACCAGTCCCTACCTCACAGATACGCAGTATTTT.

The CDR3 reads CASSIDTGGGQPQHF. CDR3 sequence (DNA): TGTGCCAGTAGTATAGATACAGGAGGCGGTCAGCCCCAGCATTTT. The chain joins TRBV19 to TRBJ1-5; a weak D match, TRBD1 (5 bases). Germline V gene lookup returns CDR1 LNHDA and CDR2 SQIVND (reference sequence). The ends were cut back, 0 bases at V and 6 bases at J, with 12 bases in the middle. The CDR3 consists of 15 residues.

This clonotype is deemed medium-sized. The chain has TRBV10-3 and TRBJ2-7; tentative D call: TRBD1 (5 bases). Trimming left V 5 bases short and J 3 bases short, with 11 bases between. The CDR3 spans 13 residues. Germline V gene sequence: CDR1 ENHRY, CDR2 SYGVKD. CDR3 DNA sequence: TGTGCCATCAGTTTAGGGGAAAGCTACGAGCAGTACTTC. As protein: CAISLGESYEQYF.

In its sample, this clonotype was seen many times. V gene TRBV7-2 combines with J gene TRBJ2-7; no definite D call. From germline, CDR1 is SGHTA and CDR2 FQGNSA. V gave up 5 bases and J gave up 0 bases, with 14 bases separating them. The CDR3 consists of 15 residues. CDR3 coding DNA: TGTGCCAGCAGCCTCACTGGTTCAATCTCCTACGAGCAGTACTTC. Its translation is CASSLTGSISYEQYF.

This clonotype was seen once. Written as DNA, the CDR3 is TGCGCCAGCAGTGACAGGACTGAAGCTTTCTTT. It yields the protein CASSDRTEAFF. The chain uses TRBV10-2 and TRBJ1-1; the D is unclear. The CDR3 is made up of 11 amino acids. V was pared by 3 bases and J by 5 bases, with 4 bases between. The germline gives CDR1 WSHSY, CDR2 SAAADI.

The gene calls are TRBV29-1 and TRBJ2-6; 8 bases align to TRBD2. Germline CDR1 SQVTM, CDR2 ANQGSEA. There are 13 residues in the CDR3. V lost 4 bases and J lost 4; bases outside the gene matches: 0. The CDR3 region is CSVASGGANVLTF. The CDR3 DNA reads TGCAGCGTTGCTAGCGGGGGGGCCAACGTCCTGACTTTC.

The chain joins TRBV7-6 to TRBJ1-1; D might be TRBD1 (6 bases). Trimming shortened V by 5 bases and J by 5 bases, and 9 bases separated the two germline ends. The CDR3 has 12 residues. The V gene's germline CDR1 is SGHVS and CDR2 FNYEAQ. This CDR3 is CASSPQGTEAFF. DNA for the CDR3: TGTGCCAGCAGCCCACAGGGAACTGAAGCTTTCTTT.

This clonotype has a count of ten or more. The chain couples TRBV7-2 to TRBJ1-5, with TRBD1 identical over 8 bases. The CDR3 covers 15 residues. CDR1 SGHTA and CDR2 FQGNSA come from the germline V gene. V was pared by 4 bases and J by 4 bases, with 6 bases of the junction left unmatched. CDR3 coding DNA: TGTGCCAGCAGCTCAATGACAGGGGCTAATCAGCCCCAGCATTTT. Protein: CASSSMTGANQPQHF.

The chain carries TRBV7-2 and TRBJ2-7, with 8 bases matching TRBD1. V lost 3 bases, J lost 0 bases, and 4 bases stayed unmatched. CDR3 length: 15 amino acids. Germline CDR1 and CDR2: SGHTA and FQGNSA. CDR3 nucleotides: TGTGCCAGCAGCTTCTGGGACAGGAGCTCCTACGAGCAGTACTTC. Protein: CASSFWDRSSYEQYF.

The chain carries TRBV10-3 and TRBJ1-1; D gene uncertain. Trimming cost V 8 bases and J 0 bases, with 10 bases left between them. Germline-derived CDR1 and CDR2 are ENHRY and SYGVKD. The CDR3 sequence is 13 residues long. The CDR3 here is CAICSGMNTEAFF. The CDR3 DNA reads as TGTGCCATCTGTTCGGGTATGAACACTGAAGCTTTCTTT.

This clonotype appeared many times. The chain couples TRBV20-1 to TRBJ1-2; 8 bases are a match to TRBD1. The V segment lost 3 bases and the J segment 5 bases; nucleotides outside the gene matches: 5. The CDR3 length is 13 residues. CDR1 is DFQATT and CDR2 is SNEGSKA in the germline V gene (reference sequence). CDR3 sequence (DNA): TGCAGTGCTAGCGGACAGGGAGGATATGGCTACACCTTC. Amino acid sequence: CSASGQGGYGYTF.